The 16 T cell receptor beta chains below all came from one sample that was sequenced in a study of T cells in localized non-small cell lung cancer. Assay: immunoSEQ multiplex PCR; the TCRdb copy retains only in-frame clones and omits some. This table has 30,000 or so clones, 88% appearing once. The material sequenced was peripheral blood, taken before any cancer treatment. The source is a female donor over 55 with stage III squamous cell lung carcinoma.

The CDR3 protein is CASSPNRGVEQPQHF. The CDR3 DNA sequence: TGTGCCAGCAGCCCTAACAGGGGAGTCGAACAGCCCCAGCATTTT. This rearrangement joins TRBV7-6 to TRBJ1-5; the match to TRBD1 covers 7 bases. The germline CDR1 and CDR2 sequences are SGHVS and FNYEAQ. CDR3 size: 15 residues. V was clipped by 5 bases and J by 7 bases; unmatched bases: 11.

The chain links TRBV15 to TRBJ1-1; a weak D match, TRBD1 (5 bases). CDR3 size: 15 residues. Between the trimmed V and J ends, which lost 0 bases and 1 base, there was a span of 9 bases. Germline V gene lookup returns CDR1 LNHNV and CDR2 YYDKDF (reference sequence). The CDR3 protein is CATSRDRQGNTEAFF. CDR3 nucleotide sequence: TGTGCCACCAGCAGAGATCGGCAGGGGAACACTGAAGCTTTCTTT.

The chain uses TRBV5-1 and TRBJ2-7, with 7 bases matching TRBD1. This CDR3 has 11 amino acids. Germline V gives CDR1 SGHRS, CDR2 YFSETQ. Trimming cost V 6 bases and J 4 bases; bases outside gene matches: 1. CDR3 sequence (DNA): TGCGCCAGCAAACAGGGGTACGAGCAGTACTTC. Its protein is CASKQGYEQYF.

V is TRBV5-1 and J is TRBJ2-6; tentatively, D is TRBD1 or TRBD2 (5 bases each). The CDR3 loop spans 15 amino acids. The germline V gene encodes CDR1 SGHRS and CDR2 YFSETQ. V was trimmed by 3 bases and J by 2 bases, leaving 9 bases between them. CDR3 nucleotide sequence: TGCGCCAGCAGCTCCGGGGACGCTGGGGCCAACGTCCTGACTTTC. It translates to CASSSGDAGANVLTF.

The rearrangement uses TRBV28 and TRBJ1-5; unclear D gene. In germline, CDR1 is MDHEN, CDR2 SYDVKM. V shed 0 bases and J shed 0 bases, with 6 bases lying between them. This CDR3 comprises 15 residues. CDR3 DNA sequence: TGTGCCAGCAGTTTATGGGACGGTAGCAATCAGCCCCAGCATTTT. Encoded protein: CASSLWDGSNQPQHF.

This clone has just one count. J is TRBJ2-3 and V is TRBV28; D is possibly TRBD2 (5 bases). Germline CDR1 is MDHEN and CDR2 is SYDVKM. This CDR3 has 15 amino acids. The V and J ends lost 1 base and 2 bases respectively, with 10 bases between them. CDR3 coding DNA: TGTGCCAGCAGTTTATTCGACGGGAACACAGATACGCAGTATTTT. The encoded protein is CASSLFDGNTDTQYF.

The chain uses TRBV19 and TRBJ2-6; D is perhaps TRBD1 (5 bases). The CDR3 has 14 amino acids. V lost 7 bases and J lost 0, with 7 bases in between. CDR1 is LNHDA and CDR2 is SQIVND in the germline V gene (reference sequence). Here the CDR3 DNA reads TGTGCCAGTACCGACAGCTCTGGGGCCAACGTCCTGACTTTC. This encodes CASTDSSGANVLTF. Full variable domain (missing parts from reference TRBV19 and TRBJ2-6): DGGITQSPKYLFRKEGQNVTLSCEQNLNHDAMYWYRQDPGQGLRLIYYSQIVNDFQKGDIAEGYSVSREKKESFPLTVTSAQKNPTAFYLCASTDSSGANVLTFGAGSRLTVL.

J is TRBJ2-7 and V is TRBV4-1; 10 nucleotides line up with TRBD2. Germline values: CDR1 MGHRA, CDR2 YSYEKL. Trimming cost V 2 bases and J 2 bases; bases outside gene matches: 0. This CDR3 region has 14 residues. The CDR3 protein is CASSQLAGAYEQYF. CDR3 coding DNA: TGCGCCAGCAGCCAACTAGCGGGAGCCTACGAGCAGTACTTC.

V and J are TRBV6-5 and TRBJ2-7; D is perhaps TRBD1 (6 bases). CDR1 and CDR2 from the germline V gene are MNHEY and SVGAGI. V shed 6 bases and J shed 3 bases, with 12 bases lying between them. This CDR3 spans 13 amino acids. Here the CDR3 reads CASRLGQSYEQYF. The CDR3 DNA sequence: TGTGCCAGCAGACTAGGACAGAGCTACGAGCAGTACTTC.

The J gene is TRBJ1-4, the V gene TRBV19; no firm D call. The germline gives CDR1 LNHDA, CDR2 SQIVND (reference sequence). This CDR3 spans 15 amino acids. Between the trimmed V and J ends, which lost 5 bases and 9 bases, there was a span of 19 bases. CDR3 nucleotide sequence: TGTGCCAGTAGTCCCTGGTCCGGTACAACGAAAAAACTGTTTTTT. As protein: CASSPWSGTTKKLFF.

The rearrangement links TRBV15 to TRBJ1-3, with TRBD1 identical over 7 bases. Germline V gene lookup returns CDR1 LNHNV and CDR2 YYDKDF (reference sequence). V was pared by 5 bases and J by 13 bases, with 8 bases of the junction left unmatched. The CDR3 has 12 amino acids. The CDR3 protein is CATSGPGTAIYF. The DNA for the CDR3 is TGTGCCACCAGCGGGCCCGGGACAGCAATATATTTT.

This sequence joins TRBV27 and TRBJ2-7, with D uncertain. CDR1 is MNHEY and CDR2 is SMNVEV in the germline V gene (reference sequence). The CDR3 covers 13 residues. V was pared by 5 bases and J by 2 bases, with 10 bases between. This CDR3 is CASSPRGPYEQYF. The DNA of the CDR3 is TGTGCCAGCAGTCCCCGCGGCCCCTACGAGCAGTACTTC.

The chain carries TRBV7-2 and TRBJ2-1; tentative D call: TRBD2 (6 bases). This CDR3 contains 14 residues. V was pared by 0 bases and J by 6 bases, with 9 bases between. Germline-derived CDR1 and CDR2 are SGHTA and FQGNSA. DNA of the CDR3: TGTGCCAGCAGCTTAGCGGGAGGCCGCAATGAGCAGTTCTTC. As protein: CASSLAGGRNEQFF.

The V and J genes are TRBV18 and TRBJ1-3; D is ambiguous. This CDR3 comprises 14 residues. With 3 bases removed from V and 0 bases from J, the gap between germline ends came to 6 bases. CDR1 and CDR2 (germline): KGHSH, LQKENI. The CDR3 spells CASSPSSSGNTIYF. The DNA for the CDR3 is TGTGCCAGCTCACCTTCCTCCTCTGGAAACACCATATATTTT.

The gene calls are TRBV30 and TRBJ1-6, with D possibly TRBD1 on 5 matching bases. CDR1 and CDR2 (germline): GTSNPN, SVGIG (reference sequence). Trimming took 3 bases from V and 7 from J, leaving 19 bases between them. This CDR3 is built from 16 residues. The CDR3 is CAWRLGDSLKNSPLHF. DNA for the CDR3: TGTGCCTGGAGACTGGGGGACTCCTTAAAGAATTCACCCCTCCACTTT.

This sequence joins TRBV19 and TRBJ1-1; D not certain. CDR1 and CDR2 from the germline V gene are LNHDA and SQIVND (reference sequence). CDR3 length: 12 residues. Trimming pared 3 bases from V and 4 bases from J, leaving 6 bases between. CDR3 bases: TGTGCCAGTAGTATTGGGCCCACTGAAGCTTTCTTT. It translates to CASSIGPTEAFF.